This entry is about one T cell receptor (beta chain). Its matching antigen is unknown. PCR employed 60 Vbeta and 13 Jbeta primers. Repertoires were generated with immunoSEQ multiplex PCR, while TCRdb's copy carries only in-frame clones and drops some. The profile covers some 120,000 clones, with approximately 80% appearing a single time and 1.5% to 2% taken by the ten largest. The CDR3 totals 17 residues. J lost 1 base, V lost 5 bases, and 10 bases had no gene match. The germline V gene has CDR1 SGHNT and CDR2 YYREEE (reference sequence). This sample was included in a study of cytomegalovirus exposure and HLA in healthy donors. Study background: As released early, the data held 70 million to 100 million unique TCRs from HLA-typed donors. Study conclusions and caveats: The analysis excluded some indistinguishable V segments, including TRBV6-2 and TRBV6-3.

The rearrangement joins TRBV5-4 to TRBJ2-5, with 11 bases aligning to TRBD2. The receptor was derived from a middle-aged man in good health and CMV-seronegative. Source material: PBMCs. For the CDR3, the DNA is TGTGCCAGCAGGAACCTTTTCGGGACTAGCGGCCAAGAGACCCAGTACTTC. Amino acids: CASRNLFGTSGQETQYF.